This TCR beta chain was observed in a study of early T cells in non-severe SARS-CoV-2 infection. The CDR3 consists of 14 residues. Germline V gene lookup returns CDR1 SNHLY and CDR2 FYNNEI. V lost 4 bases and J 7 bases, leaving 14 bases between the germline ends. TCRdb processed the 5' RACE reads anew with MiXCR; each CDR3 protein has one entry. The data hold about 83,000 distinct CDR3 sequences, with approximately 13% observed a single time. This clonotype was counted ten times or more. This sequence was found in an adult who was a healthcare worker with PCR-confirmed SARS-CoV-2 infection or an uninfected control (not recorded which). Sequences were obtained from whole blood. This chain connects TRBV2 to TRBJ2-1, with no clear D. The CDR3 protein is CASSGVIYQNEQFF. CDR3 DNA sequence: TGTGCCAGCAGTGGTGTGATATATCAAAATGAGCAGTTCTTC.